Below, one T cell receptor (beta chain) is given with its context. As handled by the study authors: Estimates of nucleated cell counts were drawn from the amplification of reference gene primers. TCRdb's table, derived via immunoSEQ multiplex PCR, lists solely in-frame clones and lacks some. Clone size and the V and J calls come from that table; the DNA yielded D and trimming. The sample holds just under 350,000 clones, around 88% seen once. V was clipped by 5 bases and J by 9 bases; unmatched bases: 19. CDR3 length: 16 amino acids. Germline V lookup: CDR1 SEHNR, CDR2 FQNEAQ (reference sequence). This record comes from a study of blood T cell repertoires in COVID-19. About the research overall: Donors in the United States, Italy and Spain gave samples during acute or convalescent COVID-19. The analysed material was cDNA or gDNA that came from T cells, B-cell-depleted T cells, or PBMCs.

What was sequenced was peripheral blood. The rearrangement uses TRBV7-9 and TRBJ2-7, with TRBD2 matching over 7 bases. The sequence was collected from a man aged 30 to 39 with active or convalescent COVID-19. The CDR3 is CASSPPGLAGYAGQYF. CDR3 DNA: TGTGCCAGCAGCCCCCCGGGATTAGCGGGCTACGCGGGGCAGTACTTC.